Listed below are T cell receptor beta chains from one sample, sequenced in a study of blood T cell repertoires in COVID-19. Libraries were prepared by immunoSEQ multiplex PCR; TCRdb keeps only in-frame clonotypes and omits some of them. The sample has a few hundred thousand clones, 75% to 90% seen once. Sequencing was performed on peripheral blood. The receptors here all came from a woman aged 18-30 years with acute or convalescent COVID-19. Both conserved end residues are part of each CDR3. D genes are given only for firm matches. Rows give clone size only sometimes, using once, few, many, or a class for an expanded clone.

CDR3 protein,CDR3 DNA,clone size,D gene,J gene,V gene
CASSAVGQSAGYTF,TGTGCCAGCAGTGCCGTGGGACAGTCCGCTGGCTACACCTTC,-,TRBD1,TRBJ1-2,TRBV6-2/TRBV6-3
CASWTGGNYGYTF,TGTGCCAGCTGGACAGGCGGAAACTATGGCTACACCTTC,-,TRBD1,TRBJ1-2,TRBV2
CASSYRDPWDSPLHF,TGTGCCAGCAGCTACAGGGACCCCTGGGATTCACCCCTCCACTTT,-,-,TRBJ1-6,TRBV11-2
CASSLGGRGPGGSRQPQHF,TGTGCCAGCAGCTTAGGTGGCAGGGGGCCAGGAGGGTCTCGCCAGCCCCAGCATTTT,-,TRBD1,TRBJ1-5,TRBV7-2
CASSGTGGSPLHF,TGTGCCAGCAGCGGGACAGGGGGCTCACCCCTCCACTTT,-,TRBD1,TRBJ1-6,TRBV9
CASSLGQNTEAFF,TGTGCCAGCAGCTTAGGACAGAACACTGAAGCTTTCTTT,few,-,TRBJ1-1,TRBV11-2
CAISPGQIPNYGYTF,TGTGCCATCAGCCCGGGACAGATTCCTAACTATGGCTACACCTTC,-,TRBD1,TRBJ1-2,TRBV10-3
CASSLKGRGYNEQFF,TGTGCCAGCAGTTTAAAGGGTAGGGGCTACAATGAGCAGTTCTTC,once,-,TRBJ2-1,TRBV27
CASSPEGAKNIQYF,TGTGCCAGCTCACCAGAGGGAGCCAAAAACATTCAGTACTTC,-,-,TRBJ2-4,TRBV18
CASSIGGAAGELFF,TGTGCCAGTAGTATCGGGGGGGCCGCCGGGGAGCTGTTTTTT,-,TRBD2,TRBJ2-2,TRBV19
CATSHPGQHTEAFF,TGTGCCACCAGCCATCCGGGACAGCACACTGAAGCTTTCTTT,-,TRBD1,TRBJ1-1,TRBV15